These 6 T cell receptor beta chains originate from one sample sequenced in a study of tissue T cells after allogeneic stem cell transplantation (dated by TCRdb to between 2021 and 2023). Library method: the immunoSEQ multiplex PCR assay. Not all clones reach the TCRdb copy of this immuneACCESS table, which keeps in-frame sequences only. Checked studies attribute under half of the gap to unresolved V genes and leave the rest unexplained. This sample holds 1,000 to 1,200 clones; approximately 49% were observed only once. Approximately 35% of the sample is taken by the ten largest. The sample's time point label is to be understood as: mouse harvest day 14 after allogeneic transplant. Mouse grafts consisting of 10^7 T-cell-depleted bone marrow cells combined with 10^6 splenic CD5+ T cells were administered by tail vein injection. Sequences were obtained from liver tissue. These receptors all come from a female BALB/c mouse given C57BL/6 T cells with graft-versus-host disease after an allogeneic hematopoietic cell transplant.

Comment on this clone: Gene names follow the mouse nomenclature. Read coverage stops 1 residue before the CDR3 terminus; the germline J gene supplies the remainder. The chain recombines TRBV14 with TRBJ2-7; D call uncertain. This CDR3 region has 11 residues. Trimming pared 5 bases from V and 3 bases from J, leaving 6 bases between. Germline V gives CDR1 SGHDT, CDR2 FRDEAV. Here the CDR3 reads CASSLGYEQYF. The sequenced CDR3 bases are TGTGCCAGCAGCCTCGGCTATGAACAGTAC.

Of note for this clone: The gene names here belong to mouse. The CDR3 end is not reached by the read, which stops 1 residue before it; the germline J gene fills it in. The genes are TRBV16 and TRBJ2-2, with TRBD1 as a possible D gene (6 bases). The CDR3 length is 14 residues. Germline CDR1 reads SGHSA; CDR2 reads FRNQAP. Trimming took off 5 bases at V and 1 base at J, with 8 bases between the two ends. CDR3 amino acids: CASSPGQNTGQLYF. The DNA read from the CDR3 is TGTGCAAGCAGCCCGGGACAAAACACCGGGCAGCTCTAC.

On this clone itself: These gene names are mouse names. From the germline J gene comes the end of the CDR3, since the read stops 1 residue before it. The V and J genes are TRBV26 and TRBJ1-1; D not resolved. The length of the CDR3 is 14 residues. Germline assignment: CDR1 KGHPV and CDR2 FQNQEV (reference sequence). The V end was cut by 4 bases, the J end by 0 bases, with 9 bases between. The chain's CDR3 is CASSRGGTNTEVFF. CDR3 DNA, as far as it was read: TGTGCCAGCAGTCGGGGAGGGACAAACACAGAAGTCTTC.

With respect to this clone: The gene names here belong to mouse. The read comes to an end 1 residue before the CDR3 does, leaving the germline J gene to fill in the end. The chain has TRBV4 and TRBJ2-4, with 8 bases aligning to TRBD2. The CDR3 covers 13 residues. Losses at the gene ends were 7 bases for V and 5 bases for J; bases not matched to a gene: 5. CDR1 is LGHDT and CDR2 is YNNKQL in the germline V gene (reference sequence). The sequenced part of the CDR3 DNA is TGTGCCAGCAAGAGGGGGGGGCTAAACACCTTGTAC. Residues: CASKRGGLNTLY. The complete CDR3 protein is CASKRGGLNTLYF.

Regarding this clone: The gene names given are mouse names. The read ends 1 residue early relative to the CDR3; the germline J gene fills the gap. This chain joins TRBV13-1 and TRBJ1-1; D unclear. CDR3 size: 14 residues. CDR1 NSHNY and CDR2 SYGAGN come from the germline V gene. Between the trimmed V and J ends, which lost 1 base and 0 bases, there was a span of 7 bases. The CDR3 loop is CASSDMSANTEVFF. CDR3 DNA (partial): TGTGCCAGCAGTGATATGTCTGCAAACACAGAAGTCTTC.

Remarks on this clone: Gene names are mouse gene names. The observed sequence ends 1 residue before the CDR3 terminus, with the missing tail filled in from the germline J gene. The chain is built from TRBV31 and TRBJ1-4, with 8 bases that match TRBD1. The CDR3 totals 14 residues. From germline, CDR1 is GKSSPN and CDR2 SITVG. V gave up 2 bases and J gave up 7 bases; unmatched junction bases: 6. CDR3 residues: CAWSGQGRGERLFF. Partial CDR3 DNA: TGTGCCTGGAGTGGACAGGGTCGGGGCGAAAGATTATTT.